This T cell receptor beta chain came from a study of long-term antiretroviral therapy in people with HIV. The assay, immunoSEQ v3.0, was run at survey level. This table comes from immunoSEQ multiplex PCR, and its TCRdb copy is limited to in-frame clones, with some not included. The sample lists 25,000 to 30,000 clones; approximately 86% were seen once. CDR3 size: 15 residues. Trimming pared 4 bases from V and 10 bases from J, leaving 17 bases between. Germline V gene lookup returns CDR1 SGHTA and CDR2 FQGTGA. The sequence derives from a woman aged 30 to 39 with HIV. V and J are TRBV7-3 and TRBJ1-6, with D possibly TRBD1 on 6 matching bases. The material was unsorted PBMCs, obtained 0.8 years after starting antiretroviral therapy. The CDR3 DNA reads as TGTGCCAGCAGCTCCAGGACAGATTTTCTATCACCCCTCCACTTT. Amino acid sequence: CASSSRTDFLSPLHF.